These 18 T cell receptor beta chains were all obtained from the same sample, sequenced in a study of T cell changes during pregnancy in multiple sclerosis. Sequencing used immunoSEQ multiplex PCR; TCRdb keeps in-frame clones, though not all of them. The data hold about 50,000 clones, with roughly nine tenths observed a single time. The sample was CD8+ T cells from peripheral blood mononuclear cells, taken after pregnancy. The origin of the receptors is a female donor with multiple sclerosis, enrolled in a pregnancy study.

The J gene is TRBJ1-1, the V gene TRBV19; 7 nucleotides align to TRBD1. The CDR3 loop spans 15 amino acids. J lost 4 bases, V lost 3 bases, and 8 bases had no gene match. CDR1 LNHDA and CDR2 SQIVND come from the germline V gene (reference sequence). As DNA, the CDR3 is TGTGCCAGTAGTATTAGTAATACAGGGGTCACTGAAGCTTTCTTT. It is translated as CASSISNTGVTEAFF.

The chain uses TRBV15 and TRBJ2-3, with 8 bases identical to TRBD2. This CDR3 region has 17 residues. The J segment lost 0 bases and the V segment lost 5 bases, leaving 10 bases of the junction unmatched. Looked up from germline, CDR1 is LNHNV and CDR2 is YYDKDF (reference sequence). CDR3 DNA: TGTGCCACCAGCGGGTTACCTAGCGGGTCTAGCACAGATACGCAGTATTTT. Protein sequence: CATSGLPSGSSTDTQYF. Based on the CDR3 plus reference TRBV15 and TRBJ2-3, the full variable domain is DAMVIQNPRYQVTQFGKPVTLSCSQTLNHNVMYWYQQKSSQAPKLLFHYYDKDFNNEADTPDNFQSRRPNTSFCFLDIRSPGLGDTAMYLCATSGLPSGSSTDTQYFGPGTRLTVL.

The chain couples TRBV9 to TRBJ1-1; D unresolved. The CDR3 totals 15 residues. V was pared by 3 bases and J by 0 bases, with 12 bases between. The germline CDR1 and CDR2 sequences are SGDLS and YYNGEE. The CDR3 DNA sequence: TGTGCCAGCAGCGAGGGAGGGTCTATGAACACTGAAGCTTTCTTT. The encoded protein is CASSEGGSMNTEAFF.

The chain couples TRBV7-9 to TRBJ1-1; D uncertain. CDR3 size: 12 residues. V shed 5 bases and J shed 3 bases, with 7 bases lying between them. Germline CDR1 reads SEHNR; CDR2 reads FQNEAQ (reference sequence). The CDR3 nucleotides are TGTGCCAGCAGCCCAGAGGACACTGAAGCTTTCTTT. Translating gives CASSPEDTEAFF.

The rearrangement links TRBV30 to TRBJ2-1; D might be TRBD1 (6 bases). Germline V gene data show CDR1 as GTSNPN and CDR2 as SVGIG (reference sequence). The CDR3 covers 15 residues. The ends were cut back, 0 bases at V and 15 bases at J, with 24 bases in the middle. The CDR3 here is CAWSVGIGDNSMVFF. The CDR3 DNA reads TGTGCCTGGAGTGTAGGCATCGGGGACAACTCAATGGTGTTCTTC. Drawing the rest from reference TRBV30 and TRBJ2-1, the complete variable domain is SQTIHQWPATLVQPVGSPLSLECTVEGTSNPNLYWYRQAAGRGLQLLFYSVGIGQISSEVPQNLSASRPQDRQFILSSKKLLLSDSGFYLCAWSVGIGDNSMVFFGPGTRLTVL.

The chain couples TRBV10-2 to TRBJ2-3; D gene unclear. Trimming left V 0 bases short and J 6 bases short, with 10 bases between. The CDR3 runs to 14 residues. Germline lookup yields CDR1 WSHSY and CDR2 SAAADI. Here the CDR3 reads CASSESSTTDTQYF. The DNA for the CDR3 is TGCGCCAGCAGTGAGTCATCGACAACCGATACGCAGTATTTT.

In this sample, this clone turned up once. This chain links TRBV6-6 with TRBJ2-1; D might be TRBD1 (6 bases). Trimming left V 8 bases short and J 0 bases short, with 11 bases between. This CDR3 has 14 residues. In germline, CDR1 is MNHNY, CDR2 SVGAGI (reference sequence). CDR3 DNA sequence: TGTGCCAGCCTTGGACAGAGCTCCTACAATGAGCAGTTCTTC. Protein: CASLGQSSYNEQFF.

V usage is TRBV4-1 and J usage is TRBJ1-4; unclear D gene. The CDR3 has 15 amino acids. Germline V gene lookup returns CDR1 MGHRA and CDR2 YSYEKL. Trimming removed 3 bases at V and 5 bases at J, with 13 bases between. CDR3 in amino acids: CASSQLTGINEKLFF. CDR3 in DNA: TGCGCCAGCAGCCAGCTCACGGGGATCAATGAAAAACTGTTTTTT.

J is TRBJ1-2 and V is TRBV5-6; D might be TRBD1 (6 bases). The CDR3 consists of 15 residues. Looked up from germline, CDR1 is SGHDT and CDR2 is YYEEEE. The ends were cut back, 3 bases at V and 2 bases at J, with 14 bases in the middle. DNA of the CDR3: TGTGCCAGCAGCTCGTATGAAACAGGGAACTATGGCTACACCTTC. It codes for CASSSYETGNYGYTF.

The chain is built from TRBV7-9 and TRBJ2-5, with 11 bases lining up with TRBD2. The CDR3 is 16 amino acids. Germline V gives CDR1 SEHNR, CDR2 FQNEAQ (reference sequence). V gave up 5 bases and J gave up 0 bases; unmatched junction bases: 5. CDR3 loop: CASSASSGGNQETQYF. Written as DNA, the CDR3 is TGTGCCAGCAGCGCTTCTAGCGGGGGGAACCAAGAGACCCAGTACTTC.

The chain couples TRBV19 to TRBJ2-1; the D gene is possibly TRBD2 (6 bases). V was cut by 4 bases and J by 3 bases, with 7 bases left in between. The CDR3 has 13 residues. Germline CDR1 LNHDA, CDR2 SQIVND (reference sequence). CDR3: CASSSSGYNEQFF. DNA for the CDR3: TGTGCCAGTAGTAGTAGCGGCTACAATGAGCAGTTCTTC.

This chain joins TRBV27 and TRBJ1-4, with D perhaps matching TRBD1 (5 bases). Germline-derived CDR1 and CDR2 are MNHEY and SMNVEV (reference sequence). The CDR3 is 14 amino acids. Between the trimmed V and J ends, which lost 3 bases and 8 bases, there was a span of 13 bases. The DNA of the CDR3 is TGTGCCAGCAGTTTTGGTAGGGGAAGCGAAAAACTGTTTTTT. It codes for CASSFGRGSEKLFF.

The CDR3, as DNA: TGTGCCAGCACTAGAACGACAGGGGAGGCTTCGACTAATGAAAAACTGTTTTTT. As protein: CASTRTTGEASTNEKLFF. This chain joins TRBV2 and TRBJ1-4; TRBD1 aligns across 8 bases. The CDR3 length is 18 residues. Trimming took 7 bases from V and 2 from J; bases not matched to a gene: 15. Germline values: CDR1 SNHLY, CDR2 FYNNEI.

V gene TRBV9 combines with J gene TRBJ2-5; 8 positions agree with TRBD1. With 6 bases clipped from V and 2 bases from J, the junction kept 15 bases outside the gene matches. This CDR3 has 17 amino acids. CDR1 and CDR2 from the germline V gene are SGDLS and YYNGEE. As DNA, the CDR3 is TGTGCCAGCAATCCGGACAGGGTACGCTTCCCACAAGAGACCCAGTACTTC. Translation: CASNPDRVRFPQETQYF. Looking up the rest from reference TRBV9 and TRBJ2-5 gives the full variable domain: DSGVTQTPKHLITATGQRVTLRCSPRSGDLSVYWYQQSLDQGLQFLIQYYNGEERAKGNILERFSAQQFPDLHSELNLSSLELGDSALYFCASNPDRVRFPQETQYFGPGTRLLVL.

The J gene is TRBJ2-7, the V gene TRBV5-1, with a tentative D call TRBD1 (5 bases). The CDR3 is 13 residues long. V shed 7 bases and J shed 7 bases, with 18 bases lying between them. Germline values: CDR1 SGHRS, CDR2 YFSETQ. CDR3 in amino acids: CASVDTLLGEQYF. The DNA of the CDR3 is TGCGCCAGCGTGGACACCTTATTAGGGGAGCAGTACTTC.

The chain joins TRBV4-2 to TRBJ2-5; 13 bases match TRBD2. J lost 5 bases, V lost 0 bases, and 0 bases had no gene match. Germline CDR1 reads LGHNA; CDR2 reads YNFKEQ. The CDR3 runs 15 residues. The CDR3 protein is CASSQELAGGETQYF. The CDR3 nucleotides read TGTGCCAGCAGCCAAGAACTAGCGGGGGGGGAGACCCAGTACTTC.

The J gene is TRBJ2-5, the V gene TRBV19; no firm D call. The V gene's germline CDR1 is LNHDA and CDR2 SQIVND (reference sequence). The ends were cut back, 6 bases at V and 5 bases at J, with 13 bases in the middle. This CDR3 is 13 amino acids long. CDR3 nucleotides: TGTGCCAGTAGCCTAACGATGGAGGAGACCCAGTACTTC. This sequence encodes CASSLTMEETQYF.

The V and J genes are TRBV11-2 and TRBJ1-2; 9 nucleotides agree with TRBD1. The CDR3 sequence is 14 residues long. Looked up from germline, CDR1 is SGHAT and CDR2 is FQNNGV. Trimming took 5 bases from V and 6 from J; bases not matched to a gene: 7. CDR3 nucleotide sequence: TGTGCCAGCAGCGCCCGACAGGGGGTGGATGGCTACACCTTC. It yields the protein CASSARQGVDGYTF.